This is a list of T cell receptor beta chains from one sample in a study of long-term antiretroviral therapy in people with HIV. Clones were read by immunoSEQ multiplex PCR, and TCRdb kept only the in-frame ones, dropping some. The sample lists roughly 25,000 clones; around 82% were seen once. The source was unsorted PBMCs, collected 0.5 years after starting antiretroviral therapy. The receptors come from a woman in her 40s with HIV. CDR3s include the opening cysteine and the closing phenylalanine or tryptophan. A D gene is named only where the DNA matches it firmly. A clone size is listed for some rows: how often the clone was seen (once, few, many), or a class if it is expanded.

>.|.|TRBV5-4|TRBJ1-1|15
TGTGCCAGCAGTTATGACGATACAGGGAACACTGAAGCTTTCTTT
CASSYDDTGNTEAFF
>few|TRBD1|TRBV27|TRBJ2-7|14
TGTGCCAGCAGTGCCCGGGACAGGGTCTTCGAGCAGTACTTC
CASSARDRVFEQYF
>.|.|TRBV9|TRBJ2-1|14
TGTGCCAGCAGCGTAGCAACCAGCCTACGGGAGCAGTTCTTC
CASSVATSLREQFF
>.|.|TRBV15|TRBJ1-2|15
TGTGCCACCAGAGCGGGGGGGGCCGGGACCCAGGGCTACACCTTC
CATRAGGAGTQGYTF
>.|.|TRBV2|TRBJ1-1|13
TGTGCCAGCAGTGACGACGGCAACACTGAAGCTTTCTTT
CASSDDGNTEAFF
>.|.|TRBV4-1|TRBJ1-1|18
TGCGCCAGCAGCCATCCTGGAGAGGGGGAGCTCATGAACACTGAAGCTTTCTTT
CASSHPGEGELMNTEAFF
>.|.|TRBV10-3|TRBJ1-2|13
TGTGCCACTACCCAGGGCTCCAGGGATGGCTACACCTTC
CATTQGSRDGYTF
>.|.|TRBV6-6|TRBJ1-2|14
TGTGCCAGCAGTCGGACAGCGAGTAACTATGGCTACACCTTC
CASSRTASNYGYTF
>.|.|TRBV19|TRBJ1-4|14
TGTGCCAGTAGTATCCCGTCAACTAATGAAAAACTGTTTTTT
CASSIPSTNEKLFF
>.|.|TRBV6-4|TRBJ1-2|14
TGTGCCAGCAGTGCGGGAAGGGGTGCCCATGGCTACACCTTC
CASSAGRGAHGYTF
>.|.|TRBV19|TRBJ1-2|12
TGTGCCAGTGTGGACGGGGTTTATGGCTACACCTTC
CASVDGVYGYTF
>.|.|TRBV4-3|TRBJ1-3|17
TGCGCCAGCAGCGTCGAGGACAGCAGGTTCTCTGGAAACACCATATATTTT
CASSVEDSRFSGNTIYF